This passage covers 31 T cell receptor beta chains from one sample sequenced in a study of T-cell memory formation after mild COVID-19. MiXCR, applied by TCRdb to the 5' RACE reads, yields one record per CDR3 protein. The profile shows roughly 250,000 distinct CDR3 sequences, over 15% of them singletons. The specimen sequenced was PBMCs or a T cell subset sorted from them (not recorded which). These TCRs come from a man aged 18 to 30 who had mild COVID-19 (a few samples of this study predate the infection). Cell type and time point are not known.

The gene calls are TRBV7-9 and TRBJ2-2; possibly TRBD2 for D (6 bases). Trimming stripped 3 bases from V and 7 bases from J, with 12 bases between. Germline CDR1 SEHNR, CDR2 FQNEAQ (reference sequence). The CDR3 spans 14 residues. CDR3 amino acids: CASSLAGIIGELFF. The CDR3 nucleotides are TGTGCCAGCAGCTTGGCGGGGATAATCGGGGAGCTGTTTTTT.

V gene TRBV5-1 combines with J gene TRBJ2-4, with 12 positions matching TRBD1. CDR1 SGHRS and CDR2 YFSETQ come from the germline V gene. Trimming cost V 2 bases and J 3 bases; bases outside gene matches: 12. The length of the CDR3 is 19 residues. CDR3 nucleotides: TGCGCCAGCAGCTTTCGGTCCCGGGACAGGGGGCGAGGCAAAAACATTCAGTACTTC. Translated, it gives CASSFRSRDRGRGKNIQYF.

This clonotype was seen a few times. The CDR3 coding sequence is TGTGCCAGCAGCGTCACCCTGGGGGTCCTCACAGATACGCAGTATTTT. This codes for CASSVTLGVLTDTQYF. This rearrangement joins TRBV7-8 to TRBJ2-3; TRBD1 or TRBD2 may be the D gene (5 bases each). Trimming took 5 bases from V and 2 from J, leaving 17 bases between them. This CDR3 region has 16 residues. Germline loops: CDR1 SGHVS, CDR2 FQNEAQ.

The chain carries TRBV5-1 and TRBJ2-2; 16 bases agree with TRBD2. Germline lookup yields CDR1 SGHRS and CDR2 YFSETQ. The trim removed 4 bases at V and 7 bases at J, leaving 10 bases unmatched. The CDR3 extends over 18 amino acids. CDR3 coding DNA: TGCGCCAGCAGCCCTGGGACTAGCGGGGGGGCCGGCGGCGGGGAGCTGTTTTTT. The encoded protein is CASSPGTSGGAGGGELFF.

This clonotype was detected a few times. The rearrangement joins TRBV9 to TRBJ2-7; 11 bases line up with TRBD1. The V gene end was trimmed by 0 bases and the J gene end by 3 bases; junction bases not matched to a gene: 5. This CDR3 contains 16 residues. In germline, CDR1 is SGDLS, CDR2 YYNGEE. CDR3 protein: CASSVAGGQGDYEQYF. CDR3 coding DNA: TGTGCCAGCAGCGTAGCTGGGGGACAGGGGGACTACGAGCAGTACTTC.

As DNA, the CDR3 is TGCGCCAGCAGCTCCCAGGGGGTTGGGGAGCCCCAGCATTTT. Translating gives CASSSQGVGEPQHF. The chain carries TRBV5-1 and TRBJ1-5; 7 bases align to TRBD1. J lost 8 bases, V lost 3 bases, and 8 bases had no gene match. The CDR3 consists of 14 residues. The germline CDR1 and CDR2 sequences are SGHRS and YFSETQ.

This clonotype was seen a handful of times. The chain joins TRBV7-2 to TRBJ2-3; D might be TRBD1 or TRBD2, each matching 5 bases. Germline CDR1 SGHTA, CDR2 FQGNSA. This CDR3 is built from 18 residues. Trimming took off 1 base at V and 2 bases at J, with 19 bases between the two ends. CDR3 sequence: CASSLVRLWGRNTDTQYF. The CDR3 bases are TGTGCCAGCAGCTTAGTTCGGTTGTGGGGACGGAACACAGATACGCAGTATTTT.

There are a few counts of this clonotype. The chain recombines TRBV10-3 with TRBJ2-3; 8 bases agree with TRBD1. CDR1 ENHRY and CDR2 SYGVKD come from the germline V gene. After removal of 4 bases from V and 2 bases from J, the junction contained 5 bases not matched to a gene. CDR3 length: 15 residues. The CDR3 here is CAISGQGRSTDTQYF. CDR3 coding DNA: TGTGCCATCAGTGGACAGGGGCGGTCCACAGATACGCAGTATTTT.

The rearrangement joins TRBV12-3 or TRBV12-4 to TRBJ1-2; TRBD1 aligns across 7 bases. The CDR3 loop spans 14 amino acids. The trim removed 6 bases at V and 3 bases at J, leaving 7 bases unmatched. The CDR3 region is CASRTTGAHYGYTF. The CDR3 DNA reads as TGTGCCAGCAGGACCACAGGGGCGCACTATGGCTACACCTTC.

The V call is TRBV7-2, the J call TRBJ1-5; D is unclear. The germline V and J ends were trimmed by 4 bases and 9 bases, with 10 bases remaining between them. The CDR3 is 12 amino acids. The germline CDR1 and CDR2 sequences are SGHTA and FQGNSA. The CDR3 DNA reads TGTGCCAGCAGCTCTATCTTGGGGCCCCAGCATTTT. Translated: CASSSILGPQHF.

This clonotype was counted between two and nine times. The chain uses TRBV7-2 and TRBJ1-6; 8 nucleotides line up with TRBD1. Germline V gene sequence: CDR1 SGHTA, CDR2 FQGNSA. V lost 5 bases to trimming and J lost 10 bases; unmatched junction nucleotides: 10. The CDR3 covers 15 residues. CDR3 in DNA: TGTGCCAGCAGCCCACAGACAGGGGTTGACTCACCCCTCCACTTT. It codes for CASSPQTGVDSPLHF.

A few counts support this clonotype. The chain recombines TRBV5-4 with TRBJ2-3; TRBD2 matches 11 bases. The CDR3 extends over 16 amino acids. V trimming: 4 bases; J trimming: 2 bases; junction bases outside the gene matches: 6. Per the germline V gene, CDR1 is SGHNT and CDR2 is YYREEE (reference sequence). Written as DNA, the CDR3 is TGTGCCAGCAGCCCGACTAGCGGGGCCCTCACAGATACGCAGTATTTT. Amino acids: CASSPTSGALTDTQYF.

The chain recombines TRBV7-9 with TRBJ1-5; the D is unclear. Trimming pared 0 bases from V and 11 bases from J, leaving 8 bases between. Germline V gene data show CDR1 as SEHNR and CDR2 as FQNEAQ (reference sequence). This CDR3 has 12 amino acids. The CDR3 coding sequence is TGTGCCAGCAGCTTAGCCGGCTTGGCCCAGCATTTT. Protein: CASSLAGLAQHF.

This chain uses TRBV5-5 with TRBJ2-7, with 7 bases that match TRBD1. In germline, CDR1 is SGHKS, CDR2 YYEKEE (reference sequence). The CDR3 has 15 amino acids. The J segment lost 2 bases and the V segment lost 0 bases, leaving 5 bases of the junction unmatched. CDR3: CASSLGYRGAYEQYF. The CDR3 bases are TGTGCCAGCAGCTTGGGCTACAGGGGAGCCTACGAGCAGTACTTC.

V is TRBV7-2 and J is TRBJ2-7; D is unclear. Germline CDR1 SGHTA, CDR2 FQGNSA. The CDR3 is 13 amino acids. V lost 1 base and J lost 5, with 9 bases in between. CDR3 sequence: CASSLGVLNEQYF. CDR3 DNA: TGTGCCAGCAGCTTAGGAGTACTAAACGAGCAGTACTTC.

This clonotype appeared a few times. J is TRBJ2-5 and V is TRBV11-2; D is ambiguous. Germline CDR1 is SGHAT and CDR2 is FQNNGV. The CDR3 sequence is 12 residues long. V was pared by 6 bases and J by 5 bases, with 10 bases between. CDR3 in amino acids: CASSSVEETQYF. CDR3 bases: TGTGCCAGCAGTTCGGTGGAGGAGACCCAGTACTTC. The full variable domain, in which reference TRBV11-2 and TRBJ2-5 provide the parts outside the CDR3, is EAGVAQSPRYKIIEKRQSVAFWCNPISGHATLYWYQQILGQGPKLLIQFQNNGVVDDSQLPKDRFSAERLKGVDSTLKIQPAKLEDSAVYLCASSSVEETQYFGPGTRLLVL.

This clonotype has a handful of counts. Here the CDR3 reads CASSPDGLAGYEQYF. The CDR3 DNA sequence: TGTGCCAGCAGCCCCGATGGACTAGCCGGTTACGAGCAGTACTTC. V usage is TRBV7-7 and J usage is TRBJ2-7; 8 bases agree with TRBD2. V trimming: 5 bases; J trimming: 4 bases; junction bases outside the gene matches: 10. The CDR3 has 15 amino acids. Per the germline V gene, CDR1 is SSHAT and CDR2 is FNYEAQ (reference sequence).

This clonotype was found a few times. The chain employs TRBV4-2 and TRBJ2-1; perhaps TRBD2 as D (7 bases). The ends were cut back, 1 base at V and 8 bases at J, with 15 bases in the middle. The V gene's germline CDR1 is LGHNA and CDR2 YNFKEQ. The CDR3 has 15 amino acids. Here the CDR3 reads CASSQARGGLDEQFF. CDR3 DNA sequence: TGTGCCAGCAGCCAAGCGAGGGGGGGCCTGGATGAGCAGTTCTTC.

This clonotype has more than one count but fewer than ten. This chain uses TRBV6-5 with TRBJ2-5; D perhaps matches TRBD2 (5 bases). CDR1 and CDR2 (germline): MNHEY, SVGAGI. This CDR3 is built from 15 residues. V was clipped by 5 bases and J by 2 bases, with 15 bases between them. For the CDR3, the DNA is TGTGCCAGCAGTACGATAGGGAGCGGTCAAGAGACCCAGTACTTC. Its translation: CASSTIGSGQETQYF.

The sample holds many counts of this clonotype. V gene TRBV4-3 combines with J gene TRBJ2-3; TRBD2 matches at 14 bases. With V trimmed by 0 bases and J by 11 bases, 7 bases remained unmatched. CDR1 is LGHNA, CDR2 YSLEER, per germline. The length of the CDR3 is 16 residues. This CDR3 reads CASSQDRRTSGGQQYF. CDR3 nucleotides: TGCGCCAGCAGCCAAGATCGGAGGACTAGCGGGGGGCAGCAGTATTTT.

The rearrangement joins TRBV12-3 or TRBV12-4 to TRBJ2-3; D remains unclear. The CDR3 runs to 15 residues. Trimming pared 3 bases from V and 2 bases from J, leaving 12 bases between. CDR3 sequence reads: CASSLLDPYTDTQYF. In DNA, the CDR3 is TGTGCCAGCAGTTTGCTAGATCCTTACACAGATACGCAGTATTTT.

This chain joins TRBV6-5 and TRBJ2-1; D is possibly TRBD1 (5 bases). V shed 7 bases and J shed 0 bases, with 13 bases lying between them. Per the germline V gene, CDR1 is MNHEY and CDR2 is SVGAGI. This CDR3 comprises 15 residues. CDR3 DNA: TGTGCCAGCACCCAGGACATGAGCTCCTACAATGAGCAGTTCTTC. It encodes CASTQDMSSYNEQFF.

This chain links TRBV7-9 with TRBJ2-7, with TRBD1 as a possible D gene (6 bases). The V gene lost 5 bases and the J gene lost 0 bases, with 17 bases spanning the gap. This CDR3 is 16 amino acids long. Germline V CDR1 and CDR2: SEHNR, FQNEAQ (reference sequence). The CDR3 spells CASSTTLTGNSYEQYF. DNA of the CDR3: TGTGCCAGCAGCACGACTCTGACAGGTAACTCCTACGAGCAGTACTTC.

This clonotype was observed many times. V and J are TRBV4-1 and TRBJ2-7; no clear D gene. The CDR3 runs to 14 residues. V was pared by 1 base and J by 7 bases, with 14 bases between. Germline V gene lookup returns CDR1 MGHRA and CDR2 YSYEKL. For the CDR3, the DNA is TGCGCCAGCAGCCAAGCCCTGACAACTGGGGAGCAGTACGTC. Protein product: CASSQALTTGEQYV.

The chain carries TRBV21-1 and TRBJ2-7; the table calls TRBD1, which could not be checked here. TRBV21-1 is given as a pseudogene. The CDR3 runs to 17 residues. CDR3 amino acids: CASSSKEDGDFAYEQYF. CDR3 in DNA: TGTGCCAGCAGCAGTAAAGAGGACGGGGATTTCGCCTACGAGCAGTACTTC.

The chain couples TRBV20-1 to TRBJ2-3; D possibly uses TRBD1 or TRBD2 (6 bases each). There are 15 residues in the CDR3. Trimming shortened V by 1 base and J by 2 bases, and 13 bases separated the two germline ends. Germline V gene sequence: CDR1 DFQATT, CDR2 SNEGSKA (reference sequence). DNA of the CDR3: TGCAGTGCTAGAGGGCGAGGGGGGTACACAGATACGCAGTATTTT. Translation: CSARGRGGYTDTQYF.

There are many counts of this clonotype. The chain employs TRBV27 and TRBJ2-7; 8 nucleotides match TRBD2. The CDR3 runs 15 residues. J lost 3 bases, V lost 5 bases, and 9 bases had no gene match. Germline assignment: CDR1 MNHEY and CDR2 SMNVEV (reference sequence). The CDR3 loop is CASSPHSGAIYEQYF. CDR3 sequence (DNA): TGTGCCAGCAGTCCCCATAGCGGGGCAATCTACGAGCAGTACTTC.

The V gene is TRBV14, the J gene TRBJ1-2; D is uncertain. Germline CDR1 is SGHDN and CDR2 is FVKESK. Trimming shortened V by 4 bases and J by 2 bases, and 8 bases separated the two germline ends. The CDR3 totals 13 residues. The CDR3 coding sequence is TGTGCCAGCAGCCCCACACTCAACTATGGCTACACCTTC. Protein sequence: CASSPTLNYGYTF.

The rearrangement links TRBV4-1 to TRBJ2-2, with D maybe TRBD1 (6 bases). The CDR3 consists of 15 residues. V gave up 1 base and J gave up 4 bases, with 10 bases separating them. Per germline, CDR1 MGHRA and CDR2 YSYEKL. The CDR3 loop is CASSQVVGGTGELFF. The CDR3 region has the DNA TGCGCCAGCAGCCAAGTGGTAGGGGGCACCGGGGAGCTGTTTTTT.

This chain joins TRBV21-1 and TRBJ1-2. TRBV21-1 is a listed pseudogene. The CDR3 sequence is 12 residues long. Here the CDR3 reads CASSTREDGYTF. As DNA, the CDR3 is TGTGCCAGCAGCACCAGGGAGGACGGCTACACCTTC.

This clonotype was seen repeatedly, ten times or more. The chain is built from TRBV5-1 and TRBJ2-1; 14 bases match TRBD2. This CDR3 is built from 15 residues. CDR1 and CDR2 from the germline V gene are SGHRS and YFSETQ. J lost 4 bases, V lost 4 bases, and 1 base had no gene match. CDR3 DNA sequence: TGCGCCAGCAGCCGGACTAGCGGGGGGTACAATGAGCAGTTCTTC. Its protein is CASSRTSGGYNEQFF.